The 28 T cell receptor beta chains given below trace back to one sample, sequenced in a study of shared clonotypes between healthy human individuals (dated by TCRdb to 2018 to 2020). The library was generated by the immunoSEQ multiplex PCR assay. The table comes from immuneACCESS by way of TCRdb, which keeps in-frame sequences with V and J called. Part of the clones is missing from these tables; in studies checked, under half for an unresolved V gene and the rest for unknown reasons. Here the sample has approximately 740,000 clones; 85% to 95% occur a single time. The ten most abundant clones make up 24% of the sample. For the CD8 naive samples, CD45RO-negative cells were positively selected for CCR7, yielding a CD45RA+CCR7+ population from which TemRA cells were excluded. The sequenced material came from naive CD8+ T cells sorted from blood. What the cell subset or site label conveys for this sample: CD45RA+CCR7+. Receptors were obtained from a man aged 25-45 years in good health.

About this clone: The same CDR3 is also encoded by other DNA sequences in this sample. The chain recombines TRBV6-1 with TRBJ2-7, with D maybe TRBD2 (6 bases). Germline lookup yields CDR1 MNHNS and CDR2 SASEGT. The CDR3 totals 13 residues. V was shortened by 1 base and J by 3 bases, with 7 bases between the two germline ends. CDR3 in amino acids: CASSEVGGYEQYF. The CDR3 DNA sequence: TGTGCCAGCAGTGAAGTCGGGGGCTACGAGCAGTACTTC.

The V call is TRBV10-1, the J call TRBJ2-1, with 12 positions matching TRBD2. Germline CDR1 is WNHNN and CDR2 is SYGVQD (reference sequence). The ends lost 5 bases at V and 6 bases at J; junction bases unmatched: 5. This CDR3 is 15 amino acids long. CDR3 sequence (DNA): TGCGCCAGCAGTCGACTAGCGGGAGACCTCAATGAGCAGTTCTTC. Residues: CASSRLAGDLNEQFF.

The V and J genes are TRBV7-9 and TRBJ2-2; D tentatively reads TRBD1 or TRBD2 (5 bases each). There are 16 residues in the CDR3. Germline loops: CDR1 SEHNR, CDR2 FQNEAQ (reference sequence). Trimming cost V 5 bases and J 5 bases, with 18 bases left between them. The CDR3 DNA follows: TGTGCCAGCAGCGAGGGGAATAAGGCGGTAACCGGGGAGCTGTTTTTT. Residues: CASSEGNKAVTGELFF. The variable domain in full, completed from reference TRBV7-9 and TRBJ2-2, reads DTGVSQNPRHKITKRGQNVTFRCDPISEHNRLYWYRQTLGQGPEFLTYFQNEAQLEKSRLLSDRFSAERPKGSFSTLEIQRTEQGDSAMYLCASSEGNKAVTGELFFGEGSRLTVL.

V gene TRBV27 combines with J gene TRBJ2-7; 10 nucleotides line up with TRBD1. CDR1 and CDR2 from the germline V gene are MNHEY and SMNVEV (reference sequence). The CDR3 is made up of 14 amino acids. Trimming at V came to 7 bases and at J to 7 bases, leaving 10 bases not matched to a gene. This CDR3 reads CASKTGTGVGEQYF. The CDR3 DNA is TGTGCCAGCAAAACCGGGACAGGGGTGGGGGAGCAGTACTTC.

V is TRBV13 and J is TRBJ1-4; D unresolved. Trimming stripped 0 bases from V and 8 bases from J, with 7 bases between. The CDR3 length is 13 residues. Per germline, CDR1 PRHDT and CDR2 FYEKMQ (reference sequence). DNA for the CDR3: TGTGCCAGCAGCTTAGGCCGGTGGGAAAAACTGTTTTTT. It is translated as CASSLGRWEKLFF.

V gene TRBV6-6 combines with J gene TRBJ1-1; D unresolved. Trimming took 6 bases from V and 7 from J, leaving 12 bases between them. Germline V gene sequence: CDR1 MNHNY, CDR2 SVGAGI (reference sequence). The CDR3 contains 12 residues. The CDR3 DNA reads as TGTGCCAGCAGCCTTGACGGCGTTGAAGCTTTCTTT. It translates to CASSLDGVEAFF.

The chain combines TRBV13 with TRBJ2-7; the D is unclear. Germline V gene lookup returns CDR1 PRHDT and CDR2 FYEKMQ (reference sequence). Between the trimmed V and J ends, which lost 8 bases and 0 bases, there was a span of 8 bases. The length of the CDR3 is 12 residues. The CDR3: CASSRVSYEQYF. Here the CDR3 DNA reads TGTGCCAGCTCTCGTGTCTCCTACGAGCAGTACTTC.

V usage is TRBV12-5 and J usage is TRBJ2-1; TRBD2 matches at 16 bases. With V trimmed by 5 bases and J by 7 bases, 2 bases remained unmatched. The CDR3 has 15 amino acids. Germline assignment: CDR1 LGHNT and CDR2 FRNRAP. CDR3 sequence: CASGLGLAGGNEQFF. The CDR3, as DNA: TGTGCTAGTGGTCTGGGACTAGCGGGGGGGAATGAGCAGTTCTTC.

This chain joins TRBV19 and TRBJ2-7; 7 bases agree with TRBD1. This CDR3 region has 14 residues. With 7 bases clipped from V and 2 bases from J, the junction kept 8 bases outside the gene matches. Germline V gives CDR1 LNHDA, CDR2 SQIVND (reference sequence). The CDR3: CASNRGGPTYEQYF. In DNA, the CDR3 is TGTGCCAGTAATAGAGGGGGCCCCACCTACGAGCAGTACTTC.

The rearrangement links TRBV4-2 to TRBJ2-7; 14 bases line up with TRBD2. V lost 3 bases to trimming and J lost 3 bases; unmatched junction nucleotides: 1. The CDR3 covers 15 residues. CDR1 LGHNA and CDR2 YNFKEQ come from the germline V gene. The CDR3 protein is CASSQGLAGDYEQYF. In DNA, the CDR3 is TGTGCCAGCAGCCAGGGACTAGCGGGAGACTACGAGCAGTACTTC.

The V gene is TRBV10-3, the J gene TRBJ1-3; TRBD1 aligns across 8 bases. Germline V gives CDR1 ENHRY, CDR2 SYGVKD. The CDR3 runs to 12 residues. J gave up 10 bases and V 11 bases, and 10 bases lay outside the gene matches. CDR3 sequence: CAAETGDFTIYF. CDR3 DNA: TGTGCCGCGGAGACAGGGGATTTTACCATATATTTT.

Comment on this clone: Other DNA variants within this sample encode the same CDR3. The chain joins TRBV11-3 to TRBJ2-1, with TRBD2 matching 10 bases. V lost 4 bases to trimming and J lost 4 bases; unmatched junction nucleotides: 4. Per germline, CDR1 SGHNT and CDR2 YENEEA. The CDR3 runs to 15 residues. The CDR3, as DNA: TGTGCCAGCAGCTCCAGGACTAGCGGATACAATGAGCAGTTCTTC. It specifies CASSSRTSGYNEQFF.

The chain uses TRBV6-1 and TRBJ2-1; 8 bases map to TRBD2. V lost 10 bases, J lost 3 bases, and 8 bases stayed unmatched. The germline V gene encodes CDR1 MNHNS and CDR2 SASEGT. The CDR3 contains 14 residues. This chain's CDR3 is CATKPGLDYNEQFF. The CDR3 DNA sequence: TGTGCCACCAAGCCGGGACTAGACTACAATGAGCAGTTCTTC.

The CDR3 spells CASSLGLAGTYEQYF. In DNA form, the CDR3 reads TGTGCCAGCAGCTTGGGGCTAGCGGGAACCTACGAGCAGTACTTC. V and J are TRBV7-6 and TRBJ2-7; 9 bases agree with TRBD2. Per the germline V gene, CDR1 is SGHVS and CDR2 is FNYEAQ. V shed 3 bases, J shed 2 bases, and the junction held 5 bases outside the gene matches. The CDR3 spans 15 residues.

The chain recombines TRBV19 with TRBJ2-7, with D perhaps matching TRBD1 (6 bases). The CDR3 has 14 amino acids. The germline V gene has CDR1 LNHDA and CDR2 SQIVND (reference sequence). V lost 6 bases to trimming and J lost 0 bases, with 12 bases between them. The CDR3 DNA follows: TGTGCCAGTAGCCACACAGGGAGCTCCTACGAGCAGTACTTC. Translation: CASSHTGSSYEQYF.

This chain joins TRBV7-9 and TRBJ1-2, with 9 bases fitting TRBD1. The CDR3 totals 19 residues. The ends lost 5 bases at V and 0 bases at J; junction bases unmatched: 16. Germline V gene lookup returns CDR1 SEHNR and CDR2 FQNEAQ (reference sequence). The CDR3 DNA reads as TGTGCCAGCAGCGCAATGGGGTCGGGACAGGGACAAGCTAACTATGGCTACACCTTC. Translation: CASSAMGSGQGQANYGYTF.

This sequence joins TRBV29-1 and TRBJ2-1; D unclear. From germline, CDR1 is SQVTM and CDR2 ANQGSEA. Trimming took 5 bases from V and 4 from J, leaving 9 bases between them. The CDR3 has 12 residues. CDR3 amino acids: CSVSTDYNEQFF. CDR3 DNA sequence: TGCAGCGTTTCCACAGATTACAATGAGCAGTTCTTC.

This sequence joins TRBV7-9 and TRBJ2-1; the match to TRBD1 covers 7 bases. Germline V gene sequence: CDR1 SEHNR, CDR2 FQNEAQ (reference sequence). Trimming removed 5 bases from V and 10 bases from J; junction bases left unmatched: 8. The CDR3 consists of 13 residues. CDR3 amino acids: CASSPTGDGEQFF. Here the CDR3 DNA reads TGTGCCAGCAGCCCCACAGGGGACGGAGAGCAGTTCTTC. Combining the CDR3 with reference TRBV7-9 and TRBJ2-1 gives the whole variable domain DTGVSQNPRHKITKRGQNVTFRCDPISEHNRLYWYRQTLGQGPEFLTYFQNEAQLEKSRLLSDRFSAERPKGSFSTLEIQRTEQGDSAMYLCASSPTGDGEQFFGPGTRLTVL.

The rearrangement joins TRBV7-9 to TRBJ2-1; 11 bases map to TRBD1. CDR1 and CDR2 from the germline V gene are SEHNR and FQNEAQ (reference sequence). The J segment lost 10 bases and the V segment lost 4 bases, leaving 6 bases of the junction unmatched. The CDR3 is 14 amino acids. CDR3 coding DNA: TGTGCCAGCAGCTCCAGGACAGGGGGCAGGGAGCAGTTCTTC. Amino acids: CASSSRTGGREQFF. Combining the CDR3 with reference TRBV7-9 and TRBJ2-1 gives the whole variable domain DTGVSQNPRHKITKRGQNVTFRCDPISEHNRLYWYRQTLGQGPEFLTYFQNEAQLEKSRLLSDRFSAERPKGSFSTLEIQRTEQGDSAMYLCASSSRTGGREQFFGPGTRLTVL.

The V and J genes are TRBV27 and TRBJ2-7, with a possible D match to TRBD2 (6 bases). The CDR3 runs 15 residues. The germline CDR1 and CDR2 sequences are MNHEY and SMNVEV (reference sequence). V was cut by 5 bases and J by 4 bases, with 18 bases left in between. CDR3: CASSPLIAGPYEQYF. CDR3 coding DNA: TGTGCCAGCAGTCCTCTCATTGCGGGGCCGTACGAGCAGTACTTC.

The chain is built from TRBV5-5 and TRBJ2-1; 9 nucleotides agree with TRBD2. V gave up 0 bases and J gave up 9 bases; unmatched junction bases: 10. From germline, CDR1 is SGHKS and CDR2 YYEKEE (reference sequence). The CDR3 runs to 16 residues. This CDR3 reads CASSLGWREGRSEQFF. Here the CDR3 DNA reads TGTGCCAGCAGCTTGGGATGGCGGGAGGGCCGGAGTGAGCAGTTCTTC.

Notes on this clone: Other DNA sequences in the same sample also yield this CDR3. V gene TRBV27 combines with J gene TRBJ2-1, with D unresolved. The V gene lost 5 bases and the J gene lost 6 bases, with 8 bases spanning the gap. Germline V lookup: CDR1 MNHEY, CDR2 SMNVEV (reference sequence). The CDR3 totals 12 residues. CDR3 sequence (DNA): TGTGCCAGCAGTCGACCGGGCAATGAGCAGTTCTTC. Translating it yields CASSRPGNEQFF.

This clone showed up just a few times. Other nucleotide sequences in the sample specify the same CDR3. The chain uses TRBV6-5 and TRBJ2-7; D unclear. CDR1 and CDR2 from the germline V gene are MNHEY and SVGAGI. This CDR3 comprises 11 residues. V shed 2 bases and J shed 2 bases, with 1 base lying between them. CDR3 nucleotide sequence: TGTGCCAGCAGTTACGCCTACGAGCAGTACTTC. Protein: CASSYAYEQYF.

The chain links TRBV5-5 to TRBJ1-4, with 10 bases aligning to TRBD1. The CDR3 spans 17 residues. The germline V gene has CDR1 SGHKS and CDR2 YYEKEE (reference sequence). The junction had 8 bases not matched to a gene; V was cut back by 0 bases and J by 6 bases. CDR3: CASSLEWVGTGDEKLFF. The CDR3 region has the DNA TGTGCCAGCAGCTTGGAGTGGGTCGGGACAGGGGATGAAAAACTGTTTTTT. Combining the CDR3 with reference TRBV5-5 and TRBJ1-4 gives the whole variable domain DAGVTQSPTHLIKTRGQQVTLRCSPISGHKSVSWYQQVLGQGPQFIFQYYEKEERGRGNFPDRFSARQFPNYSSELNVNALLLGDSALYLCASSLEWVGTGDEKLFFGSGTQLSVL.

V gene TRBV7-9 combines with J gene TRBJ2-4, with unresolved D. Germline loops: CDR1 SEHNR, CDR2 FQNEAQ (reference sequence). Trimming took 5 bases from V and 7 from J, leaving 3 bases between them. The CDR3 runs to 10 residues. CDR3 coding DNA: TGTGCCAGCAGCGCTAACATTCAGTACTTC. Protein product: CASSANIQYF.

CDR3 DNA: TGTGCCTGGAGTCAAGGGGCCGGAGCCGGGGAGCTGTTTTTT. The encoded protein is CAWSQGAGAGELFF. This rearrangement joins TRBV30 to TRBJ2-2; possible D gene TRBD1, 5 bases. Germline V gene lookup returns CDR1 GTSNPN and CDR2 SVGIG (reference sequence). The CDR3 covers 14 residues. Trimming cost V 2 bases and J 6 bases, with 13 bases left between them.

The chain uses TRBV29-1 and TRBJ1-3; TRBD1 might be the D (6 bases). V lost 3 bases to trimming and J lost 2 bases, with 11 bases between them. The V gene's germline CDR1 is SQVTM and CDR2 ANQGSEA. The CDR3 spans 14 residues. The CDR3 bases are TGCAGCGTTGAGGGGGCCGGGACTGGAAACACCATATATTTT. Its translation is CSVEGAGTGNTIYF.

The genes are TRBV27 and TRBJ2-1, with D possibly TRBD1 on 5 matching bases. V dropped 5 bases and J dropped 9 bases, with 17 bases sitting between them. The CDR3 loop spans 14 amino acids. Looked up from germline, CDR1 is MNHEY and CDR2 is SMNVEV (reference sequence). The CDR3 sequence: CASSPTVELGEQFF. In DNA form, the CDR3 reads TGTGCCAGCAGTCCGACAGTAGAACTGGGTGAGCAGTTCTTC.